This T cell receptor (beta chain) comes out of a study of blood T cell repertoires in COVID-19. The germline CDR1 and CDR2 sequences are KGHSH and LQKENI. This CDR3 is 18 amino acids long. Trimming cost V 3 bases and J 0 bases; bases outside gene matches: 10. Profiled with immunoSEQ multiplex PCR; TCRdb holds only in-frame clones, not every one. The table lists fewer than 45,000 clones, 70% to 90% of them singletons. The rearrangement uses TRBV18 and TRBJ1-3, with TRBD1 identical over 8 bases. Sequencing was done on a sample of peripheral blood. The source of this sequence is a human donor in a cohort sampled during active COVID-19. The CDR3 is CASSPGTTGANSGNTIYF. The DNA for the CDR3 is TGTGCCAGCTCACCGGGGACGACAGGGGCCAACTCTGGAAACACCATATATTTT.